Described below is a single T cell receptor (beta chain) sequence and its context. Other DNA sequences of this sample code for an identical CDR3. Germline CDR1 SGHKS, CDR2 YYEKEE (reference sequence). This CDR3 region has 13 residues. With 2 bases removed from V and 0 bases from J, the gap between germline ends came to 5 bases. This sample is part of a study of Ad26.COV2.S vaccination and SARS-CoV-2 variants. Overall study context: Donor joined the COV1001 Ad26.COV2.S trial arm. Doses of Ad26.COV2.S were injected into muscle once or twice, 56 days apart.

Treatment: roughly 18 received Ad26.COV2.S at low or high dose, single or two shots; roughly five received placebo; per-sample allocation not given. Specimens were obtained on day 63 following the first vaccine or placebo injection. The table came from immunoSEQ multiplex PCR; TCRdb's copy has only in-frame clones and leaves some out. Of roughly 300,000 clones in the sample, 80% to 90% were seen once. The V gene is TRBV5-5, the J gene TRBJ1-1; D remains ambiguous. The sequence was collected from a person between 18 and 65 years old who received the Ad26.COV2.S COVID-19 vaccine or a placebo. The sample here was peripheral blood, taken in a trial of Ad26.COV2.S vaccine versus placebo. Written as DNA, the CDR3 is TGTGCCAGCAGCTTCCAGATGAACACTGAAGCTTTCTTT. This encodes CASSFQMNTEAFF.